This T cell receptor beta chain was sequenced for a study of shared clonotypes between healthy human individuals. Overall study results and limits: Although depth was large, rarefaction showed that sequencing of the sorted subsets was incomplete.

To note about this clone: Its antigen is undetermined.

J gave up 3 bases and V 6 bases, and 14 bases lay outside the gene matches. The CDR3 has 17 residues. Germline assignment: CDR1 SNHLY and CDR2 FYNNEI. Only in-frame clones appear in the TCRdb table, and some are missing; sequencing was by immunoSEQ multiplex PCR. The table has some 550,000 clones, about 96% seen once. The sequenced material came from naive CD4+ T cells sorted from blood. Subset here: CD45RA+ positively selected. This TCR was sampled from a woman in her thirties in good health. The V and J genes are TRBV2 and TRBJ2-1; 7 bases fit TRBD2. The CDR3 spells CASSRTPSGNDYNEQFF. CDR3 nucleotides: TGTGCCAGCAGCCGTACCCCCAGCGGGAATGACTACAATGAGCAGTTCTTC.